This T cell receptor (beta chain) derives from a study of blood T cells in healthy people across ages (dated by TCRdb to the mid-2010s). Regarding the complete study: In model experiments, template switching captured roughly one uniquely barcoded TCR beta cDNA molecule for every two T cells. To track age-related changes in TCR beta repertoire diversity, the study relied on deep sequencing normalized with unique cDNA molecular identifiers. The donors were divided into four age groups: young (average about 15 years), middle-aged (about 40), aged (under 70) and long-lived (around 80). Two additional independent replicas of 1 million unique cDNA reads from the same blood draw were analyzed for two donors (one aged 18 to 30 and one aged 80 or older). To avoid experimental bias, donors of different ages were spread randomly across the sequencing lanes. Results and caveats for the whole study, not just this receptor: Compared with the aged group, the long-lived group had more naive CD4+ T cells, fewer expanded clones and increased TCR diversity, suggesting age selection. Observed TCR beta diversity per million T cells fell roughly linearly with age, and a significant reduction was already apparent by age roughly 41. Because donor CMV infection status was unknown, age-related changes in expanded clonotypes were potentially confounded. A strong correlation was found between observed TCR beta diversity and the percentage of naive T cells measured by flow cytometry. Estimates of total diversity from one million sequenced T cells were regarded as lower bounds and underestimates. Since profiling was done on bulk unsorted PBMCs, naive and antigen-experienced compartments could not be conclusively compared.

Points on this clonotype: Its antigen is currently not known. The record has no base qualities; no much larger clone is one base away.

Library creation used 5' RACE. The instrument was an Illumina HiSeq 2500. The second PCR ran for roughly 7 to 12 cycles and used a J-beta primer mix along with a sample-barcoded 5' primer. A unique molecular identifier was introduced onto each TCR beta cDNA molecule by a template-switch 5' adaptor carrying 12 random nucleotides. Each sample yielded at least 2.5 million CDR3-containing paired-end reads. The Mint cDNA synthesis kit, primed by a TRBC-specific oligonucleotide, was used to synthesize first-strand cDNA from all RNA. Following uracil-DNA glycosylase treatment, all cDNA underwent a first 18-cycle PCR with the universal primers M1SS and BC2_uni_R. Under the source paper's analysis protocol: For normalization, 1 million high-quality reads were randomly selected from each sample, with every read carrying a distinct molecular identifier. Reads sharing molecular identifiers were discarded rather than binned into consensus sequences. MiTCR, run with a Q25 quality threshold and the strictest error-elimination algorithm, handled CDR3 identification, clonotype clustering and error correction. A nonparametric unseen species model using Euler transformation provided a lower-bound estimate of total TCR beta diversity. Through fastp at Q25 and MiXCR, TCRdb rebuilt clones from the public reads, retaining in-frame beta chains. A single entry per CDR3 protein holds the most common genes and DNA from its merged rows. These V and J calls originate from TCRdb's pipeline instead of the authors' own analysis. The table for this sample lists hundreds of thousands of distinct CDR3 sequences; 56% of them were counted only once. Roughly 24% of the sample belongs to the ten largest clones.

Systemically healthy Caucasian individuals from Russia, approximately 39 in total and aged roughly 6 to 100 years, were included as donors. Each donor gave approximately 9.4 milliliters of peripheral blood, drawn into EDTA-treated Vacutainer tubes. Ficoll-Paque density-gradient centrifugation was used to isolate PBMCs, with at least 6 million obtained per sample. Trizol reagent was used to extract total RNA from the PBMCs, yielding at least 6 micrograms per sample. The percentages of naive CD45RAhigh/CD27high T cells were determined by flow cytometry on a PBMC aliquot from every donor. CDR1 DFQATT and CDR2 SNEGSKA were looked up in the germline V gene (reference sequence). At the junction V is shortened by 5 bases and J by 3 bases; bases outside the gene matches: 4. The CDR3 holds 13 amino acids from the cysteine to the phenylalanine. The read is trimmed to its CDR3 DNA, 39 bases read in frame from base 1.

The chain employs TRBV20-1 and TRBJ1-5; 7 middle bases align to TRBD1. Material for sequencing was blood. The sequence came from a man aged 35-49 years in good health. The CDR3: CSAHRGNNQPQHF. The bases are TGCAGTGCTCACAGGGGCAACAATCAGCCCCAGCATTTT.